The 30 T cell receptor beta chains given below trace back to one sample, sequenced in a study of spatial heterogeneity in lung cancer. Stated time point: sample taken at primary tumor resection. TCRdb analysed the 5' RACE reads with MiXCR anew, one entry per CDR3 protein. The sample consists of 140 to 150 distinct CDR3 sequences, less than 20% of them appearing once. The material sequenced was normal lung tissue next to the tumor, taken at surgery. The source of these receptors is a female donor with early-stage non-small cell lung cancer.

This clonotype showed up just a few times. This beta chain is an unintended read in a library built for alpha chains; its size means little. The chain couples TRBV14 to TRBJ2-1; TRBD2 matches 12 bases. Per germline, CDR1 SGHDN and CDR2 FVKESK. V was clipped by 5 bases and J by 6 bases; unmatched bases: 8. The CDR3 covers 16 residues. CDR3 loop: CASSEFTGLAGNEQFF. CDR3 in DNA: TGTGCCAGCAGCGAATTCACGGGACTAGCGGGCAATGAGCAGTTCTTC.

Within the sample, this clonotype is large. This beta chain was picked up by a library intended for alpha chains and is off target, so its count carries little meaning. The chain combines TRBV19 with TRBJ2-1; D perhaps matches TRBD1 (6 bases). The CDR3 sequence is 13 residues long. Germline V gene sequence: CDR1 LNHDA, CDR2 SQIVND (reference sequence). V was shortened by 3 bases and J by 7 bases, with 10 bases between the two germline ends. DNA for the CDR3: TGTGCCAGTAGTATTAGTCAGGGGAATGAGCAGTTCTTC. As protein: CASSISQGNEQFF.

A note on this clonotype: This beta chain is an unintended read in a library built for alpha chains; its size means little. V usage is TRBV7-9 and J usage is TRBJ2-5; the match to TRBD2 covers 14 bases. This CDR3 spans 17 amino acids. Trimming took 5 bases from V and 3 from J; bases not matched to a gene: 8. In germline, CDR1 is SEHNR, CDR2 FQNEAQ (reference sequence). The CDR3 loop reads CASSPLLGLAGEETQYF. The CDR3 bases are TGTGCCAGCAGCCCGCTTTTGGGACTAGCGGGGGAAGAGACCCAGTACTTC.

With respect to this clonotype: A library made for alpha chains picked up this beta chain off target, so its size means little. The chain recombines TRBV7-6 with TRBJ2-2; 9 nucleotides line up with TRBD2. There are 16 residues in the CDR3. Losses at the gene ends were 9 bases for V and 1 base for J; bases not matched to a gene: 9. Germline CDR1 is SGHVS and CDR2 is FNYEAQ. CDR3 residues: CARVWRGGRNTGELFF. The DNA for the CDR3 is TGTGCCAGGGTCTGGCGGGGGGGCCGGAACACCGGGGAGCTGTTTTTT.

By sample share, this clonotype is large. This beta chain is a stray read from a library made for alpha chains; its abundance is not meaningful. V and J are TRBV20-1 and TRBJ2-1; TRBD1 agrees at 9 bases. The germline CDR1 and CDR2 sequences are DFQATT and SNEGSKA (reference sequence). V lost 2 bases, J lost 7 bases, and 6 bases stayed unmatched. The CDR3 totals 14 residues. The CDR3 bases are TGCAGTGCTAGACAGGACAGGGGCGCAAATGAGCAGTTCTTC. Its translation: CSARQDRGANEQFF.

In this sample, this clonotype is large. This beta chain came through as a stray read in a library set up for alpha chains, and its size says little. The J gene is TRBJ2-7, the V gene TRBV2, with D tentatively TRBD1 or TRBD2 (5 bases each). Germline-derived CDR1 and CDR2 are SNHLY and FYNNEI. The CDR3 totals 13 residues. Trimming stripped 4 bases from V and 8 bases from J, with 15 bases between. In DNA form, the CDR3 reads TGTGCCAGCAGTGGGGACGAGGGATTTAAGCAGTACTTC. Its protein is CASSGDEGFKQYF.

This clonotype showed up just a few times. The library was built for alpha chains, so this beta chain is an off-target read and its size means little. The J gene is TRBJ2-2, the V gene TRBV7-9, with 9 bases identical to TRBD2. Germline CDR1 reads SEHNR; CDR2 reads FQNEAQ (reference sequence). This CDR3 is built from 15 residues. J gave up 6 bases and V 2 bases, and 4 bases lay outside the gene matches. CDR3 protein: CASSLISGRAGELFF. The CDR3 DNA sequence: TGTGCCAGCAGCTTAATTAGCGGGAGAGCCGGGGAGCTGTTTTTT.

By share, this clonotype ranks as hyperexpanded (1% or more). This beta chain is an off-target read within a library intended for alpha chains, so its frequency means little. This CDR3 is CASSFSEDEQFF. CDR3 in DNA: TGTGCCAGCAGTTTCTCAGAGGATGAGCAGTTCTTC. This chain links TRBV12-3 or TRBV12-4 with TRBJ2-1, with D uncertain. The CDR3 is 12 amino acids. Trimming shortened V by 3 bases and J by 8 bases, and 8 bases separated the two germline ends.

This clonotype is deemed medium-sized. Being off target in a library aimed at alpha chains, this beta chain has a size of little meaning. The chain joins TRBV6-5 to TRBJ2-3; D possibly corresponds to TRBD2 (6 bases). The CDR3 covers 14 residues. The V gene's germline CDR1 is MNHEY and CDR2 SVGAGI. The germline V and J ends were trimmed by 4 bases and 2 bases, with 10 bases remaining between them. CDR3 sequence reads: CASSSGLLTDTQYF. CDR3 in DNA: TGTGCCAGCAGTTCGGGACTTCTCACAGATACGCAGTATTTT.

As to this clonotype: This beta chain came through as a stray read in a library set up for alpha chains, and its size says little. The chain carries TRBV5-1 and TRBJ2-1, with 14 nucleotides matching TRBD2. This CDR3 has 16 amino acids. Losses at the gene ends were 4 bases for V and 8 bases for J; bases not matched to a gene: 8. The V gene's germline CDR1 is SGHRS and CDR2 YFSETQ. The chain's CDR3 is CASSDTGLAGGDEQFF. The CDR3 DNA is TGCGCCAGCAGCGACACCGGACTAGCGGGAGGAGATGAGCAGTTCTTC.

As for this clonotype: This beta chain came through as a stray read in a library set up for alpha chains, and its size says little. The V and J genes are TRBV27 and TRBJ1-1; weak D call: TRBD1 (6 bases). The germline CDR1 and CDR2 sequences are MNHEY and SMNVEV (reference sequence). This CDR3 is built from 14 residues. Trimming removed 6 bases at V and 4 bases at J, with 15 bases between. The CDR3 nucleotides are TGTGCCAGCAGCCTGAACAGGGATGCCACTGAAGCTTTCTTT. It codes for CASSLNRDATEAFF.

This clonotype is labeled medium-sized. This beta chain turned up in a library designed for alpha chains; as an off-target read, its abundance says little. The chain joins TRBV7-2 to TRBJ2-5, with D perhaps TRBD2 (5 bases). V lost 2 bases and J lost 4, with 8 bases in between. Per germline, CDR1 SGHTA and CDR2 FQGNSA. The CDR3 sequence is 13 residues long. The CDR3 DNA follows: TGTGCCAGCAGCTTACAGGCGGGAGAGACCCAGTACTTC. Its protein product is CASSLQAGETQYF.

This clonotype is categorized as large (0.1 to 1%). This beta chain is off target for a library built for alpha chains, so its abundance means little. The CDR3 here is CASSIQSGANVLTF. As DNA, the CDR3 is TGTGCCAGTAGTATTCAGTCAGGGGCCAACGTCCTGACTTTC. V gene TRBV19 combines with J gene TRBJ2-6; D is unclear. V was shortened by 3 bases and J by 4 bases, with 7 bases between the two germline ends. This CDR3 has 14 residues. Germline V CDR1 and CDR2: LNHDA, SQIVND (reference sequence). Using reference TRBV19 and TRBJ2-6 for the parts outside the CDR3, the full variable domain is DGGITQSPKYLFRKEGQNVTLSCEQNLNHDAMYWYRQDPGQGLRLIYYSQIVNDFQKGDIAEGYSVSREKKESFPLTVTSAQKNPTAFYLCASSIQSGANVLTFGAGSRLTVL.

By sample share, this clonotype is hyperexpanded. This beta chain slipped into a library made for alpha chains as a stray read, so its size is not meaningful. This sequence joins TRBV7-6 and TRBJ2-7; D ambiguous. The CDR3 is made up of 14 amino acids. Germline V gene data show CDR1 as SGHVS and CDR2 as FNYEAQ. With 1 base removed from V and 1 base from J, the gap between germline ends came to 8 bases. This chain's CDR3 is CASSLEEGSYEQYF. The CDR3 coding sequence is TGTGCCAGCAGCTTAGAAGAAGGGTCCTACGAGCAGTACTTC.

As to this clonotype: Because this beta chain is a stray read in a library intended to capture alpha chains, its abundance should not be given much weight. The V and J genes are TRBV2 and TRBJ1-2; D is perhaps TRBD1 (6 bases). V lost 1 base, J lost 2 bases, and 14 bases lay in between. Germline loops: CDR1 SNHLY, CDR2 FYNNEI. The CDR3 runs to 16 residues. As DNA, the CDR3 is TGTGCCAGCAGTGAAGGATGGGGGCTCCTCAACTATGGCTACACCTTC. Its translation is CASSEGWGLLNYGYTF.

Worth noting for this clonotype: This beta chain appears as a stray read in a library generated for alpha chains; its size is not informative. CDR3 nucleotide sequence: TGTGCCAGCAGTGAACTAACTAGCGCAGATACGCAGTATTTT. It specifies CASSELTSADTQYF. The V gene is TRBV2, the J gene TRBJ2-3, with 7 positions matching TRBD2. Germline V gene lookup returns CDR1 SNHLY and CDR2 FYNNEI. The V and J ends lost 2 bases and 4 bases, in that order; junction bases with no gene match: 3. CDR3 length equals 14 residues.

This clonotype is hyperexpanded in the sample. Within a library made for alpha chains, this beta chain is off target, and its count is uninformative. The chain couples TRBV10-2 to TRBJ2-5; 11 bases match TRBD2. Germline V gene sequence: CDR1 WSHSY, CDR2 SAAADI. The CDR3 extends over 15 amino acids. Losses at the gene ends were 6 bases for V and 4 bases for J; bases not matched to a gene: 7. DNA of the CDR3: TGCGCCAGCAGATCTAGCGGGGGGTTGTTAGAGACCCAGTACTTC. It codes for CASRSSGGLLETQYF.

This clonotype is hyperexpanded by share. The library was prepared for alpha chains; this beta chain is a stray read, so its frequency means little. V and J are TRBV5-4 and TRBJ2-2; TRBD1 matches at 8 bases. Losses at the gene ends were 3 bases for V and 4 bases for J; bases not matched to a gene: 5. The CDR3 spans 15 residues. The germline gives CDR1 SGHNT, CDR2 YYREEE (reference sequence). The CDR3 sequence: CASSYGQGSTGELFF. The CDR3 DNA follows: TGTGCCAGCAGCTATGGACAGGGCAGCACCGGGGAGCTGTTTTTT. Full variable domain (missing parts from reference TRBV5-4 and TRBJ2-2): ETGVTQSPTHLIKTRGQQVTLRCSSQSGHNTVSWYQQALGQGPQFIFQYYREEENGRGNFPPRFSGLQFPNYSSELNVNALELDDSALYLCASSYGQGSTGELFFGEGSRLTVL.

This clonotype is large. This beta chain was picked up by a library intended for alpha chains and is off target, so its count carries little meaning. The J gene is TRBJ2-7, the V gene TRBV7-2; D perhaps matches TRBD2 (6 bases). The CDR3 is 16 amino acids. With 5 bases removed from V and 0 bases from J, the gap between germline ends came to 17 bases. The germline CDR1 and CDR2 sequences are SGHTA and FQGNSA. The CDR3 DNA reads TGTGCCAGCAGCCCGGGTAGCGGCCCTAGCTCCTACGAGCAGTACTTC. Its protein product is CASSPGSGPSSYEQYF.

This clonotype is large (0.1 to 1%) within its sample. Within a library made for alpha chains, this beta chain is off target, and its count is uninformative. The chain combines TRBV19 with TRBJ2-2; a possible D gene is TRBD1 (5 bases). Germline CDR1 and CDR2: LNHDA and SQIVND (reference sequence). V was shortened by 10 bases and J by 0 bases, with 9 bases between the two germline ends. CDR3 size: 13 residues. As DNA, the CDR3 is TGTGCCACAGGGTATTCGAACACCGGGGAGCTGTTTTTT. This translates into CATGYSNTGELFF.

With respect to this clonotype: Since it is a stray read in a library aimed at alpha chains, this beta chain has a size that is not meaningful. CDR3 sequence reads: CATRGGLNTDTQYF. The CDR3 coding sequence is TGTGCCACTAGGGGGGGGCTAAACACAGATACGCAGTATTTT. This rearrangement joins TRBV2 to TRBJ2-3; D is perhaps TRBD2 (7 bases). The CDR3 spans 14 residues. V lost 10 bases and J lost 2, with 16 bases in between. Germline CDR1 and CDR2: SNHLY and FYNNEI.

This clonotype is categorized as large. The library was built for alpha chains, so this beta chain is an off-target read and its size means little. V is TRBV28 and J is TRBJ2-4; weak D call: TRBD1 (7 bases). V was clipped by 3 bases and J by 9 bases, with 12 bases between them. There are 13 residues in the CDR3. The germline gives CDR1 MDHEN, CDR2 SYDVKM. The CDR3 loop reads CASSFGGGGIQYF. The DNA of the CDR3 is TGTGCCAGCAGTTTCGGAGGGGGCGGCATTCAGTACTTC.

This clonotype counts as large (0.1 to 1%). This beta chain is a stray read from a library made for alpha chains; its abundance is not meaningful. The chain uses TRBV29-1 and TRBJ2-5; D gene unclear. Per germline, CDR1 SQVTM and CDR2 ANQGSEA. This CDR3 region has 12 residues. V lost 4 bases and J 4 bases, leaving 10 bases between the germline ends. Here the CDR3 reads CSVAVGRETQYF. CDR3 bases: TGCAGCGTTGCGGTAGGAAGAGAGACCCAGTACTTC.

This clonotype ranks as large. The size of this beta chain means little, since it is a stray read in a library made for alpha chains. This sequence joins TRBV15 and TRBJ2-4; D not resolved. V lost 0 bases and J lost 0, with 0 bases in between. The CDR3 extends over 13 amino acids. CDR1 and CDR2 (germline): LNHNV, YYDKDF (reference sequence). CDR3 DNA: TGTGCCACCAGCAGAGAAGCCAAAAACATTCAGTACTTC. This translates into CATSREAKNIQYF.

This clonotype counts as hyperexpanded. Since it is a stray read in a library aimed at alpha chains, this beta chain has a size that is not meaningful. The chain links TRBV11-2 to TRBJ2-5; D not certain. CDR1 is SGHAT, CDR2 FQNNGV, per germline. The V end was cut by 7 bases, the J end by 2 bases, with 8 bases between. The CDR3 consists of 12 residues. CDR3 nucleotides: TGTGCCAGCACGGGCAGACAAGAGACCCAGTACTTC. Residues: CASTGRQETQYF.

This clonotype was detected only a few times. The library was prepared for alpha chains; this beta chain is a stray read, so its frequency means little. This rearrangement joins TRBV20-1 to TRBJ2-5, with D tentatively TRBD2 (9 bases). The CDR3 length is 18 residues. V lost 1 base and J 1 base, leaving 22 bases between the germline ends. Germline V CDR1 and CDR2: DFQATT, SNEGSKA (reference sequence). CDR3 protein: CSARGRQGTAGGQETQYF. The CDR3 nucleotides are TGCAGTGCTAGAGGACGACAGGGGACAGCGGGAGGCCAAGAGACCCAGTACTTC.

This clonotype is hyperexpanded in the sample. In a library made to pick up alpha chains, this beta chain is a stray read with a size that means little. This chain links TRBV3-1 with TRBJ2-2; D ambiguous. CDR3 length: 14 residues. The germline V gene encodes CDR1 LGHDT and CDR2 YNNKEL (reference sequence). V lost 2 bases to trimming and J lost 6 bases, with 10 bases between them. CDR3 sequence reads: CASSQYYPAGELFF. The DNA of the CDR3 is TGTGCCAGCAGCCAATACTACCCGGCCGGGGAGCTGTTTTTT.

This clonotype is labeled hyperexpanded. This beta chain was picked up by a library intended for alpha chains and is off target, so its count carries little meaning. This sequence joins TRBV3-1 and TRBJ2-5, with 10 positions matching TRBD2. Germline trimming cut 2 bases from V and 3 bases from J; bases unmatched to any gene: 0. The germline V gene has CDR1 LGHDT and CDR2 YNNKEL (reference sequence). The CDR3 loop spans 14 amino acids. The CDR3 reads CASSQLAGEETQYF. The CDR3 nucleotides read TGTGCCAGCAGCCAACTAGCGGGGGAAGAGACCCAGTACTTC.

This clonotype is hyperexpanded in the sample. This beta chain represents an off-target read in a library built for alpha chains; its size is of limited meaning. This rearrangement joins TRBV7-9 to TRBJ2-5; unclear D gene. The V gene lost 4 bases and the J gene lost 0 bases, with 9 bases spanning the gap. This CDR3 is 14 amino acids long. The germline V gene encodes CDR1 SEHNR and CDR2 FQNEAQ (reference sequence). CDR3 coding DNA: TGTGCCAGCAGCTCCCCGTTGGACCAAGAGACCCAGTACTTC. Protein sequence: CASSSPLDQETQYF.

By share, this clonotype counts as hyperexpanded. This beta chain appears as a stray read in a library generated for alpha chains; its size is not informative. The chain uses TRBV28 and TRBJ2-7, with D maybe TRBD1 (6 bases). CDR1 and CDR2 (germline): MDHEN, SYDVKM. Trimming took 4 bases from V and 3 from J, leaving 16 bases between them. The CDR3 length is 15 residues. The chain's CDR3 is CASSSPVKGDYEQYF. The CDR3 region has the DNA TGTGCCAGCAGTTCGCCCGTGAAGGGGGACTACGAGCAGTACTTC.